Detailed here is one T cell receptor (beta chain). Its cognate antigen is unknown. Germline V gene lookup returns CDR1 SGHRS and CDR2 YFSETQ. CDR3 length equals 16 residues. Losses at the gene ends were 4 bases for V and 0 bases for J; bases not matched to a gene: 5. The data were obtained in a study of CD8 T cells in ankylosing spondylitis. Study-level results: A TCR beta motif made of about eight highly homologous variants seemed typical of ankylosing spondylitis blood. Reports say disease-linked clones showed up significantly more in matched ankylosing spondylitis synovial fluid. Disease-linked clones displayed a CD8+ phenotype and appeared relatively rarely in peripheral blood.

Researchers built TCR beta libraries using quantitative 5'-RACE with molecular barcodes. TCRdb fed the 5' RACE reads into MiXCR, producing one record per CDR3 protein. The sample lists roughly 230,000 distinct CDR3 sequences, about 20% occurring once. The chain has TRBV5-1 and TRBJ1-1, with 11 bases fitting TRBD1. The sequence came from a male donor with ankylosing spondylitis or in good health (not recorded which). The sample comprised blood, either unsorted or a sorted T cell fraction (not recorded which). The CDR3 reads CASSTGTGGMNTEAFF. The DNA for the CDR3 is TGCGCCAGCAGCACGGGGACAGGGGGGATGAACACTGAAGCTTTCTTT.